These 30 T cell receptor beta chains were all obtained from the same sample, sequenced in a study of T-cell memory formation after mild COVID-19. From the 5' RACE reads, TCRdb called clonotypes with MiXCR, one entry per CDR3 protein. This sample has about 180,000 distinct CDR3 sequences, with roughly 20% found just once. What was sequenced was PBMCs or a T cell subset sorted from them (not recorded which). These receptors originate from a man younger than 30 who had mild COVID-19 (a few samples of this study predate the infection). Cell type and time point are not known.

The chain carries TRBV5-1 and TRBJ2-1; 9 bases map to TRBD2. The CDR3 consists of 16 residues. CDR1 SGHRS and CDR2 YFSETQ come from the germline V gene. Losses at the gene ends were 1 base for V and 0 bases for J; bases not matched to a gene: 2. The CDR3 nucleotides read TGCGCCAGCAGCTTGATAGCGGGGGCCTCCTACAATGAGCAGTTCTTC. Amino acids: CASSLIAGASYNEQFF.

This clonotype has more than one count but fewer than ten. This chain joins TRBV7-8 and TRBJ2-1; 10 bases agree with TRBD2. The CDR3 has 17 amino acids. Looked up from germline, CDR1 is SGHVS and CDR2 is FQNEAQ. J gave up 6 bases and V 4 bases, and 12 bases lay outside the gene matches. In nucleotides, the CDR3 is TGTGCCAGCAGCTGGGAGGTAGCGGGGGGTAGTCCCAATGAGCAGTTCTTC. Protein product: CASSWEVAGGSPNEQFF.

The J gene is TRBJ2-7, the V gene TRBV2; 12 nucleotides line up with TRBD2. CDR3 length equals 14 residues. Germline lookup yields CDR1 SNHLY and CDR2 FYNNEI. The V and J ends lost 5 bases and 5 bases, in that order; junction bases with no gene match: 4. DNA for the CDR3: TGTGCCAGCAGTACACTAGCGGGGGGACACGAGCAGTACGTC. Translating gives CASSTLAGGHEQYV.

The CDR3 spells CASSRVEGAQPQHF. The CDR3, as DNA: TGCGCCAGCAGCCGGGTTGAGGGCGCTCAGCCCCAGCATTTT. The rearrangement links TRBV4-3 to TRBJ1-5; D not resolved. The CDR3 extends over 14 amino acids. V was trimmed by 4 bases and J by 6 bases, leaving 13 bases between them. Germline lookup yields CDR1 LGHNA and CDR2 YSLEER.

This clonotype was counted a few times. The rearrangement links TRBV18 to TRBJ2-6, with D uncertain. Germline values: CDR1 KGHSH, CDR2 LQKENI. V shed 5 bases and J shed 0 bases, with 14 bases lying between them. This CDR3 is built from 17 residues. CDR3 loop: CASSWGTANSGANVLTF. CDR3 bases: TGTGCCAGCTCATGGGGAACAGCCAACTCTGGGGCCAACGTCCTGACTTTC.

This clonotype was counted between two and nine times. V usage is TRBV12-3 or TRBV12-4 and J usage is TRBJ2-3; 8 bases agree with TRBD1. J was trimmed by 5 bases and V by 4 bases; bases with no gene match: 5. CDR3 length: 14 residues. Here the CDR3 reads CASSSGGSLDTQYF. In DNA form, the CDR3 reads TGTGCCAGCAGTTCAGGGGGCTCTTTAGATACGCAGTATTTT.

The chain couples TRBV10-3 to TRBJ2-7; D remains ambiguous. The CDR3 sequence is 11 residues long. CDR1 and CDR2 (germline): ENHRY, SYGVKD. Trimming removed 3 bases from V and 5 bases from J, with 5 bases in between. The CDR3 nucleotides are TGTGCCATCAGTGAAGGCAACGAGCAGTACGTC. Translated: CAISEGNEQYV.

The chain couples TRBV6-6 to TRBJ2-7; a possible D gene is TRBD2 (6 bases). The CDR3 totals 11 residues. The germline V gene has CDR1 MNHNY and CDR2 SVGAGI (reference sequence). V lost 6 bases to trimming and J lost 7 bases, with 10 bases between them. The CDR3 DNA reads TGTGCCAGCAGCGAGGAGGGGGAGCAGTACGTC. Protein product: CASSEEGEQYV.

J is TRBJ1-3 and V is TRBV2; D may be TRBD1 (5 bases). Germline V CDR1 and CDR2: SNHLY, FYNNEI. V was pared by 5 bases and J by 0 bases, with 11 bases between. This CDR3 is built from 15 residues. The CDR3 sequence is CASSLTRASGNTIYF. CDR3 sequence (DNA): TGTGCCAGCAGTCTTACCAGGGCCTCTGGAAACACCATATATTTT.

This clonotype was observed a handful of times. The genes are TRBV29-1 and TRBJ2-7; D could derive from TRBD1 or TRBD2 (5 bases each). The CDR3 contains 15 residues. V lost 4 bases to trimming and J lost 0 bases, with 16 bases between them. The germline gives CDR1 SQVTM, CDR2 ANQGSEA. As DNA, the CDR3 is TGCAGCGTTGCTTACGGGGCTACCAGCTCCTACGAGCAGTACGTC. It specifies CSVAYGATSSYEQYV.

There are a few counts of this clonotype. The chain carries TRBV5-6 and TRBJ1-2; possible D gene TRBD1, 6 bases. Trimming took 6 bases from V and 4 from J, leaving 19 bases between them. Germline lookup yields CDR1 SGHDT and CDR2 YYEEEE. The CDR3 contains 15 residues. The CDR3 loop is CASTFRDTTGYGYTF. The CDR3 DNA reads as TGTGCCAGCACCTTCAGGGACACCACGGGCTATGGCTACACCTTC.

The CDR3 sequence: CASSQETRTREQYF. CDR3 DNA: TGCGCCAGCAGCCAAGAAACGAGGACCCGCGAGCAGTACTTC. The rearrangement uses TRBV4-3 and TRBJ2-7; D is unclear. The CDR3 covers 14 residues. From germline, CDR1 is LGHNA and CDR2 YSLEER. V gave up 0 bases and J gave up 6 bases, with 12 bases separating them.

This clonotype was found a few times. CDR3 bases: TGTGCCAGCAGCTCCGGGACAGCGATCTCCTACGAGCAGTACGTC. Its protein product is CASSSGTAISYEQYV. J is TRBJ2-7 and V is TRBV6-1; 7 bases agree with TRBD1. The CDR3 spans 15 residues. Germline assignment: CDR1 MNHNS and CDR2 SASEGT. V lost 6 bases and J lost 0; bases outside the gene matches: 8.

The chain couples TRBV20-1 to TRBJ1-6; a possible D gene is TRBD1 (5 bases). With 3 bases removed from V and 9 bases from J, the gap between germline ends came to 9 bases. From germline, CDR1 is DFQATT and CDR2 SNEGSKA (reference sequence). CDR3 length: 12 residues. CDR3 loop: CSARSRVSPLHF. The CDR3 coding sequence is TGCAGTGCTAGGTCCAGGGTTTCACCCCTCCACTTT.

This clonotype was found once. The genes are TRBV7-2 and TRBJ1-4; D call uncertain. Germline V gene sequence: CDR1 SGHTA, CDR2 FQGNSA. Trimming stripped 6 bases from V and 6 bases from J, with 11 bases between. The CDR3 consists of 13 residues. The CDR3 DNA is TGTGCCAGCAGGAGGGAGAGCCATGAAAAACTGTTTTTT. This gives the protein CASRRESHEKLFF.

This chain uses TRBV3-1 with TRBJ1-1; D is ambiguous. This CDR3 is built from 13 residues. The ends were cut back, 1 base at V and 6 bases at J, with 9 bases in the middle. Germline CDR1 reads LGHDT; CDR2 reads YNNKEL (reference sequence). The DNA for the CDR3 is TGTGCCAGCAGCCAAGGGGGTTTTTCTGAAGCTTTCTTT. It is translated as CASSQGGFSEAFF.

This clonotype has ten or more counts. The chain joins TRBV5-1 to TRBJ2-3; 7 bases map to TRBD2. This CDR3 spans 14 amino acids. CDR1 SGHRS and CDR2 YFSETQ come from the germline V gene. The ends lost 2 bases at V and 4 bases at J; junction bases unmatched: 4. CDR3 DNA sequence: TGCGCCAGCAGCTTCGGTGCGGGGGCAGATACGCAGTATTTT. It yields the protein CASSFGAGADTQYF.

This clonotype appeared a few times. The V gene is TRBV20-1, the J gene TRBJ2-1; TRBD2 might be the D (5 bases). The CDR3 covers 14 residues. The germline V gene encodes CDR1 DFQATT and CDR2 SNEGSKA (reference sequence). Deletions cut 1 base from V and 6 bases from J, with 13 bases between. The CDR3 region is CSARAGGPGNEQFF. Here the CDR3 DNA reads TGCAGTGCTAGAGCAGGAGGACCCGGCAATGAGCAGTTCTTC.

This rearrangement joins TRBV7-9 to TRBJ2-7; 8 positions match TRBD1. V shed 7 bases and J 5 bases; nucleotides not matched to a gene: 7. The CDR3 sequence is 13 residues long. The germline CDR1 and CDR2 sequences are SEHNR and FQNEAQ (reference sequence). CDR3: CASNGQGQDEQYV. CDR3 DNA sequence: TGTGCCAGCAACGGACAGGGCCAGGACGAGCAGTACGTC.

CDR3: CASSTISGTEAFF. The CDR3 DNA sequence: TGTGCCAGCAGTACCATTTCCGGCACTGAAGCTTTCTTT. The rearrangement links TRBV28 to TRBJ1-1; D uncertain. There are 13 residues in the CDR3. Germline V CDR1 and CDR2: MDHEN, SYDVKM. Deletions cut 5 bases from V and 4 bases from J, with 11 bases between.

This clonotype has a handful of counts. The chain joins TRBV4-1 to TRBJ2-1; 8 positions agree with TRBD2. This CDR3 is built from 17 residues. Germline-derived CDR1 and CDR2 are MGHRA and YSYEKL. After removal of 3 bases from V and 4 bases from J, the junction contained 11 bases not matched to a gene. The CDR3 reads CASSQGLAGRGYNEQFF. The CDR3 DNA is TGCGCCAGCAGCCAGGGGTTAGCGGGGCGGGGTTACAATGAGCAGTTCTTC.

A few counts support this clonotype. This rearrangement joins TRBV5-1 to TRBJ1-2; D may be TRBD1 (6 bases). This CDR3 is 14 amino acids long. Germline loops: CDR1 SGHRS, CDR2 YFSETQ. V was trimmed by 4 bases and J by 7 bases, leaving 17 bases between them. The CDR3 reads CASSGQSRMGGYTF. The CDR3 region has the DNA TGCGCCAGCAGCGGACAGTCGAGGATGGGTGGCTACACCTTC. Full variable domain (rest looked up from reference TRBV5-1 and TRBJ1-2): KAGVTQTPRYLIKTRGQQVTLSCSPISGHRSVSWYQQTPGQGLQFLFEYFSETQRNKGNFPGRFSGRQFSNSRSEMNVSTLELGDSALYLCASSGQSRMGGYTFGSGTRLTVV.

This chain joins TRBV5-1 and TRBJ2-1; perhaps TRBD1 as D (6 bases). The CDR3 consists of 16 residues. Germline V lookup: CDR1 SGHRS, CDR2 YFSETQ. With 4 bases removed from V and 1 base from J, the gap between germline ends came to 15 bases. CDR3 residues: CASSIRGQRSYNEQFF. Written as DNA, the CDR3 is TGCGCCAGCAGCATAAGAGGACAGAGATCCTACAATGAGCAGTTCTTC. Drawing the rest from reference TRBV5-1 and TRBJ2-1, the complete variable domain is KAGVTQTPRYLIKTRGQQVTLSCSPISGHRSVSWYQQTPGQGLQFLFEYFSETQRNKGNFPGRFSGRQFSNSRSEMNVSTLELGDSALYLCASSIRGQRSYNEQFFGPGTRLTVL.

This clonotype came up a few times. The chain couples TRBV4-1 to TRBJ1-1; D call uncertain. CDR1 is MGHRA, CDR2 YSYEKL, per germline. The CDR3 is made up of 14 amino acids. Deletions cut 0 bases from V and 4 bases from J, with 9 bases between. The CDR3 here is CASSQEVVGTEAFF. CDR3 nucleotide sequence: TGCGCCAGCAGCCAAGAGGTGGTCGGCACTGAAGCTTTCTTT.

The chain recombines TRBV5-4 with TRBJ1-3; D gene unclear. CDR3 length: 14 residues. Germline V CDR1 and CDR2: SGHNT, YYREEE (reference sequence). Trimming shortened V by 3 bases and J by 11 bases, and 18 bases separated the two germline ends. This CDR3 is CASSSYRTAQAIYF. In DNA form, the CDR3 reads TGTGCCAGCAGCTCCTATAGGACGGCCCAGGCCATATATTTT.

In its sample, this clonotype was seen many times. The gene calls are TRBV10-2 and TRBJ1-6; 7 bases map to TRBD1. The V gene end was trimmed by 6 bases and the J gene end by 6 bases; junction bases not matched to a gene: 5. The CDR3 loop spans 14 amino acids. Looked up from germline, CDR1 is WSHSY and CDR2 is SAAADI. As DNA, the CDR3 is TGCGCCAGCAGCCCCGGGACAGCTAATTCACCCCTCCACTTT. It translates to CASSPGTANSPLHF.

A few counts support this clonotype. In DNA, the CDR3 is TGCGCCAGCAGCCTCTCCCCCTCCCAGGAGCAGTTCTTC. This codes for CASSLSPSQEQFF. This chain connects TRBV5-1 to TRBJ2-1; D not certain. This CDR3 contains 13 residues. Trimming left V 4 bases short and J 10 bases short, with 15 bases between. CDR1 and CDR2 (germline): SGHRS, YFSETQ.

V is TRBV4-3 and J is TRBJ1-5, with D perhaps TRBD1 (6 bases). The V gene lost 2 bases and the J gene lost 0 bases, with 14 bases spanning the gap. The V gene's germline CDR1 is LGHNA and CDR2 YSLEER. The CDR3 covers 17 residues. DNA of the CDR3: TGCGCCAGCAGCCAATCCTTGGGGGCAGATAGCAATCAGCCCCAGCATTTT. Its translation is CASSQSLGADSNQPQHF.

This clonotype was picked up a small number of times. The V and J genes are TRBV20-1 and TRBJ2-3; no definite D call. The CDR3 spans 14 residues. The germline CDR1 and CDR2 sequences are DFQATT and SNEGSKA (reference sequence). Trimming took off 6 bases at V and 0 bases at J, with 13 bases between the two ends. DNA for the CDR3: TGCAGTGCAATAGACACCAGCAGCACAGATACGCAGTATTTT. This gives the protein CSAIDTSSTDTQYF.

This clonotype appeared a few times. The chain links TRBV5-1 to TRBJ2-1; unclear D gene. CDR3 length: 15 amino acids. Per the germline V gene, CDR1 is SGHRS and CDR2 is YFSETQ. The V end lost 1 base, the J end lost 0 bases, and 8 bases lay between the germline ends. The CDR3 DNA reads as TGCGCCAGCAGCTTGAGGAGAAGCTCCTACAATGAGCAGTTCTTC. Protein product: CASSLRRSSYNEQFF.